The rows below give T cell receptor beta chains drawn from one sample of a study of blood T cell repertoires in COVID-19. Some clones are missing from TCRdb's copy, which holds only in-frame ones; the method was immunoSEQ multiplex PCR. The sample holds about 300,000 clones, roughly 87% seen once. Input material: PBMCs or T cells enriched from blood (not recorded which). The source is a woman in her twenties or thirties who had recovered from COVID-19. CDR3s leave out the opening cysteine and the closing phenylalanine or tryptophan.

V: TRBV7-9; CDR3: ASSLEGQGSNEQY
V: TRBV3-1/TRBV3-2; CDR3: ASSHRGETGELF
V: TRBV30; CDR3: AWSVRPGLGGGTQY
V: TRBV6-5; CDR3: ASTNLRGMDSPLH
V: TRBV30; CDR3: AWDRNTEAF
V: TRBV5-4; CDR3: ASSSGQGFTGELF
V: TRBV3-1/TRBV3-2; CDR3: ASSPSQRTSEKNYNEQF
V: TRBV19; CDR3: ASSTPTSEQY
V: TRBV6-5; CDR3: ASSSGGKVTGELF
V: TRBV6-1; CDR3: ASSDPGQGAAWPQH
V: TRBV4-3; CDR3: ASSQDWQRNYGYT
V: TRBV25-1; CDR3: ASSGTGWDGYT
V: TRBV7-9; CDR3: ASSSGLRAF
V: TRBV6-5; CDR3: ASRRSQTGPQGYT
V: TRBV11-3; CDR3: ASSTMRETGELF
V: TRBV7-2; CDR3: ASSASGSSNSPLH
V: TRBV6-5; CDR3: ASRHRGGTLH
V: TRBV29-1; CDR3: SVADRGYDSPLH
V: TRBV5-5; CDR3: ASSLPWTGGGEKLF
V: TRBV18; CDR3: ASSPLGDRDNEQF
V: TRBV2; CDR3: ASSEGTGWNQPQH
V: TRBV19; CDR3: ASSIAQENTGELF
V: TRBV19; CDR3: ASSPRLAGGPEQF
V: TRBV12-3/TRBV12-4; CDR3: ASSPDRVVGYT
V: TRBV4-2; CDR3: ASSQNPQEYNEQF
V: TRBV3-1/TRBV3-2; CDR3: ASSQGQIGNTIY
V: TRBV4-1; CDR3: ASSQDPAADTQY
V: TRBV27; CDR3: ASSLSFRVSQETQY
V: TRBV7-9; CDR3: ASSLAGTGDEKLF
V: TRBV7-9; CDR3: ASSSGWYQETQY
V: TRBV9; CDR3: ASSDPTSGGAGELF
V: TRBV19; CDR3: ASSIDRAGTTEAF
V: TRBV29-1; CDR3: ANLAGGHTGELF
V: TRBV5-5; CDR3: ASSFYRQGGTGELF
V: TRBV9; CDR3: ASSYGTGGQRGTDTQY
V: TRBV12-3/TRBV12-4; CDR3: ASYRGGNYGYT
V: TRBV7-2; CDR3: ASSTQRGLAGPYNEQF